This TCR beta chain stems from a study of blood T cell repertoires in COVID-19 (TCRdb year 2020). In the study overall: Samples covering the acute and convalescent phases of COVID-19 were provided by collaborators in the United States, Italy and Spain. Samples came from the ongoing ImmuneRACE study (first 160 participants) plus 1,254 subjects from 6 global collaborators. Deeply sampled blood TCRbeta repertoires from subjects exposed to, actively infected with, or recovered from COVID-19 were included in the dataset. The repertoires were made available in a free public database intended to serve as a resource for research on the immune response to SARS-CoV-2. Where available, HLA class I and class II types were obtained from metadata supplied by the sample provider rather than from assay-based typing. The sample metadata nearly always contained a de-identified subject ID, COVID-19 status, age in years and sex. The material from the prospective study consisted of cDNA or gDNA derived from T cells, B-cell-depleted T cells, or PBMCs. Overall study results and their limits: How much clinical and demographic metadata was included differed by source and by participant, and the metadata was provided uncurated.

Remarks on this clone: Its antigen target is currently unknown. No base qualities exist here, and no much larger clone lies one base off it.

TCRbeta CDR3 regions were amplified from genomic DNA by means of the immunoSEQ Assay, a bias-controlled multiplex PCR. In the original analysis: The number of nucleated cells in each sample was estimated from the amplification of reference gene primers within the assay. Sequence reads were collapsed and filtered to measure the absolute abundance of every unique TCRbeta CDR3 rearrangement. Productive Simpson clonality was computed per sample as the square root of Simpson's diversity index over productive rearrangements. TCRdb retrieved this table from immuneACCESS and kept in-frame rearrangements only. Not all clones are present; in checked studies, unresolved V genes account for under half, and no reason is known for the remainder. That table is the source of V, J and clone size, and D and trimming were worked out from the DNA. The sample data list 80,000 or so clones, and roughly 90% of these were observed just once. About 2% of the sample is taken by the ten largest.

There are 16 amino acids in the CDR3, from cysteine to phenylalanine inclusive. Just the 48-base CDR3 DNA is kept, in frame starting at base 1. Whole blood was collected in K2EDTA tubes by collaborating institutions according to the institutions' own protocols. Collaborator samples were shipped for TCRbeta analysis as frozen whole blood, isolated PBMCs, or DNA extracted from either sample type. This sequence uses TRBV21-1 and TRBJ1-5; the D call of TRBD1 is as the table states it, not checked on the DNA. TRBV21-1 is a pseudogene segment. The TCR was taken from a man aged 50 or older with acute or convalescent COVID-19. The source material was peripheral blood. The CDR3 protein: CASSKDGQFRRQPQHF. Here is the DNA: TGTGCCAGCAGCAAAGACGGACAGTTTAGGCGCCAGCCCCAGCATTTT.